The rows below give T cell receptor beta chains drawn from one sample of a study of metastatic and nonmetastatic thyroid tumors. TCRdb redid the clone calls on the PCR reads using MiXCR. The sample has 20,000 to 25,000 clones, 10% to 15% seen once. The specimen sequenced was blood. The receptor set was obtained from a male donor with papillary thyroid cancer or a benign thyroid nodule (not recorded which). Some clones in this sample may be carry-over from other donors' samples. Both conserved end residues are part of each CDR3. D genes are given only for firm matches. Clone size is stated in some rows and not others, as once, few, many or a class when expanded.

abundance: many; v_gene: TRBV2; d_gene: TRBD1; j_gene: TRBJ2-5; CDR3aa: CASYGTGGEEETQYF; CDR3nt: TGTGCCAGCTACGGGACAGGGGGCGAGGAGGAGACCCAGTACTTC
abundance: once; v_gene: TRBV19; d_gene: TRBD1; j_gene: TRBJ1-2; CDR3aa: CASSSAGQGPDGYGYTF; CDR3nt: TGTGCCAGTAGCAGCGCGGGACAGGGCCCAGATGGCTATGGCTACACCTTC
abundance: many; v_gene: TRBV20-1; d_gene: TRBD1; j_gene: TRBJ1-5; CDR3aa: CSARDYRTGVYQPQHF; CDR3nt: TGCAGTGCTAGAGATTATAGGACAGGGGTTTATCAGCCCCAGCATTTT
abundance: medium-sized; v_gene: TRBV5-1; d_gene: TRBD1; j_gene: TRBJ2-2; CDR3aa: CASSLDRGLSNTGELFF; CDR3nt: TGCGCCAGCAGCTTGGACAGGGGGCTTAGTAACACCGGGGAGCTGTTTTTT
abundance: many; v_gene: TRBV30; d_gene: NA; j_gene: TRBJ1-5; CDR3aa: CAWSGTLANQPQHF; CDR3nt: TGTGCCTGGAGTGGGACCCTGGCTAATCAGCCCCAGCATTTT
abundance: many; v_gene: TRBV5-4; d_gene: TRBD1; j_gene: TRBJ2-7; CDR3aa: CASSPDRFSYEQYF; CDR3nt: TGTGCCAGCAGCCCGGACAGGTTTTCCTACGAGCAGTACTTC
abundance: medium-sized; v_gene: TRBV12-3/TRBV12-4; d_gene: NA; j_gene: TRBJ1-2; CDR3aa: CASRPDSNYGYTF; CDR3nt: TGTGCCAGCAGGCCCGACAGTAACTATGGCTACACCTTC
abundance: medium-sized; v_gene: TRBV28; d_gene: TRBD1; j_gene: TRBJ2-7; CDR3aa: CASSLPTGGFVEQYF; CDR3nt: TGTGCCAGCAGTTTGCCCACAGGGGGCTTTGTCGAGCAGTACTTC
abundance: few; v_gene: TRBV27; d_gene: NA; j_gene: TRBJ2-7; CDR3aa: CASSWTSYEQYF; CDR3nt: TGTGCCAGCAGCTGGACATCCTATGAGCAGTACTTC
abundance: many; v_gene: TRBV5-6; d_gene: NA; j_gene: TRBJ1-4; CDR3aa: CASSFQQGTNEKLFF; CDR3nt: TGTGCCAGCAGCTTTCAACAGGGAACTAATGAAAAACTGTTTTTT
abundance: many; v_gene: TRBV5-4; d_gene: NA; j_gene: TRBJ2-2; CDR3aa: CASSLVQSNTGELFF; CDR3nt: TGTGCCAGCAGCTTGGTTCAGTCGAACACCGGGGAGCTGTTTTTT
abundance: many; v_gene: TRBV20-1; d_gene: TRBD1; j_gene: TRBJ1-3; CDR3aa: CSAWTGTSSGNTIYF; CDR3nt: TGCAGTGCTTGGACAGGGACTAGCTCTGGAAACACCATATATTTT
abundance: medium-sized; v_gene: TRBV27; d_gene: TRBD2; j_gene: TRBJ2-2; CDR3aa: CASSLRLSGRLRPGELFF; CDR3nt: TGTGCCAGCAGTTTACGTCTTAGCGGGAGGTTAAGGCCCGGGGAGCTGTTTTTT
abundance: many; v_gene: TRBV12-3/TRBV12-4; d_gene: NA; j_gene: TRBJ1-1; CDR3aa: CASSLRVNTEAFF; CDR3nt: TGTGCCAGCAGTTTAAGGGTGAACACTGAAGCTTTCTTT
abundance: NA; v_gene: TRBV20-1; d_gene: NA; j_gene: TRBJ1-5; CDR3aa: CSASRNQPQHF; CDR3nt: TGCAGTGCCTCTCGTAATCAGCCCCAGCATTTT
abundance: few; v_gene: TRBV19; d_gene: NA; j_gene: TRBJ2-3; CDR3aa: CANSSWGATGTQYF; CDR3nt: TGTGCCAATAGTAGCTGGGGGGCTACAGGTACGCAGTATTTT
abundance: few; v_gene: TRBV12-3/TRBV12-4; d_gene: NA; j_gene: TRBJ2-7; CDR3aa: CASSLIGEQYF; CDR3nt: TGTGCCAGCAGTCTGATTGGGGAGCAGTACTTC
abundance: medium-sized; v_gene: TRBV6-1; d_gene: TRBD1; j_gene: TRBJ2-7; CDR3aa: CASSPTGFRTGGDEQYF; CDR3nt: TGTGCCAGCAGTCCCACTGGATTTCGGACAGGGGGAGACGAGCAGTACTTC